Given below is one T cell receptor (beta chain) in context. There is no known antigen for this receptor. Per-base qualities were not stored, and no clone one base away is much larger. The library came from the immunoSEQ multiplex PCR assay. The study's processing was this. A statistical classification framework was developed to diagnose cytomegalovirus status using the catalog of TCR beta chain sequences. TCRdb limited this immuneACCESS table to in-frame rearrangements with V and J called. A share of clones is missing; checked studies link under half to unresolved V genes, and the rest is unexplained. That table supplies the V and J calls and clone size; D and trimming were determined from the DNA. This sample has approximately 97,000 clones in its table, and approximately 94% of those were observed once. Of the sample, 1.1% falls within the top ten clones. Separate from the approximately 690-subject first cohort, the validation cohort of over 90 subjects was the group to which the donors belonged.

These data originate in a study of cytomegalovirus exposure and HLA in healthy donors (dated by TCRdb to 2017 to 2019). Background for the entire study: A later analysis indicated that the 110 or so validation repertoires were generated on the platform also employed for the 700 or so repertoires of the first cohort. The study aimed to test whether signatures of past pathogen exposure could be identified by cataloging public T cell receptors. A separate validation cohort of roughly 130 different subjects was used in addition to the roughly 700-subject first cohort. To predict cytomegalovirus infection status, the study brought together high-throughput TCR immunosequencing, statistical association of individual TCRs with disease status, and machine learning.

Study-wide conclusions, independent of this receptor: A later analysis had no HLA typing for the validation cohort, so co-occurrence there was scored across all 110 or so repertoires. In vitro tests confirmed that a few of the cytomegalovirus-associated TCR beta chains recognize cytomegalovirus antigens. The classifier was reported to diagnose cytomegalovirus status with high specificity and sensitivity in both the original and validation cohorts. The authors suggested that the approach could potentially be extended to other disease states and immunological phenotypes. Most TCR sequences were seen in very few donors, while some public TCRs were found in many individuals. In the study, 164 TCR beta chains were listed as associated with cytomegalovirus. In a later analysis, TCRs clustered in the first cohort were found to also tend to co-occur in the 120 or so validation repertoires, with around 94% of cluster scores above 0.

The origin of this receptor is a woman aged 25 to 39 in good health and CMV-seropositive. Specimen: PBMCs.

DNA sequence: TGTGCCAGTAGTCAACAGGTTGGTGGTGAAAAACTGTTTTTT. This sequence encodes CASSQQVGGEKLFF. The V and J segments used are TRBV19 and TRBJ1-4; a tentative D match to TRBD1 spans 5 bases. As encoded in the germline V gene (reference sequence), CDR1 is LNHDA while CDR2 is SQIVND. From the cysteine up to the phenylalanine, the CDR3 has a length of 14 residues. Just CDR3 DNA is preserved here, 42 bases in frame from base 1. Between the V and J ends, shortened by 5 bases and 7 bases respectively, the junction contains 14 bases.